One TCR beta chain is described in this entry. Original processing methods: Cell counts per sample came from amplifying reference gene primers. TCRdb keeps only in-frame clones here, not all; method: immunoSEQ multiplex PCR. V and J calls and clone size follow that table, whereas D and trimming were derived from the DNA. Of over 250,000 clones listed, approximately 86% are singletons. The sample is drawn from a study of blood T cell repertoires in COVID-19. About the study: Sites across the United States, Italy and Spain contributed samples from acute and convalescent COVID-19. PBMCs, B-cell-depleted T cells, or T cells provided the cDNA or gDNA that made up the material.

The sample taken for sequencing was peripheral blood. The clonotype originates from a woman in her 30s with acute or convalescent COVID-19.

CDR3 protein: CASKEGGADTQYF. For the CDR3, the DNA is TGCGCCTCCAAGGAGGGAGGGGCAGATACGCAGTATTTT. V gene TRBV5-1 combines with J gene TRBJ2-3; TRBD2 matches at 7 bases. The CDR3 length is 13 residues. In germline, CDR1 is SGHRS, CDR2 YFSETQ. With 10 bases clipped from V and 4 bases from J, the junction kept 9 bases outside the gene matches.